These 6 T cell receptor beta chains share one sample of origin, sequenced in a study of blood T cells in healthy people across ages. Alongside a J-beta primer mix, a sample-barcoded 5' primer served in a second PCR lasting 7 to 11 cycles. Using its own MiXCR run on the 5' RACE reads, TCRdb lists one record per CDR3 protein. This table has around 670,000 distinct CDR3 sequences, approximately 30% appearing once. Sequencing input: blood. The receptors originated from an elderly woman in good health.

This clonotype was counted ten times or more. The V gene is TRBV7-2, the J gene TRBJ2-1, with D maybe TRBD2 (6 bases). The CDR3 totals 14 residues. Trimming shortened V by 1 base and J by 8 bases, and 12 bases separated the two germline ends. Germline-derived CDR1 and CDR2 are SGHTA and FQGNSA. CDR3 region: CASSLGHRRDEQFF. The CDR3 DNA reads as TGTGCCAGCAGCTTAGGGCACAGGAGGGATGAGCAGTTCTTC.

In its sample, this clonotype was seen many times. V gene TRBV5-4 combines with J gene TRBJ2-7; D remains unclear. Germline lookup yields CDR1 SGHNT and CDR2 YYREEE (reference sequence). Trimming removed 0 bases from V and 0 bases from J, with 10 bases in between. CDR3 length: 15 amino acids. The CDR3 is CASSLDPASSYEQYF. As DNA, the CDR3 is TGTGCCAGCAGCTTGGATCCCGCCAGCTCCTACGAGCAGTACTTC.

This clonotype occurred many times. This may arise from a read error, as a much more abundant clone is one base away. This chain joins TRBV7-3 and TRBJ2-1, with 8 bases aligning to TRBD2. The J call could be wrong; TRBJ2-7 is a better fit for the DNA end. Germline assignment: CDR1 SGHTA and CDR2 FQGTGA. This CDR3 region has 15 residues. CDR3 loop: CASTLGGGPNNEQYF. DNA for the CDR3: TGTGCCAGCACCCTTGGCGGGGGGCCTAACAATGAGCAGTACTTC.

The chain recombines TRBV12-3 or TRBV12-4 with TRBJ2-7; possibly TRBD1 for D (6 bases). Between the trimmed V and J ends, which lost 6 bases and 5 bases, there was a span of 17 bases. This CDR3 spans 14 amino acids. CDR3 sequence reads: CASRSSGTLDEQYF. The CDR3 DNA sequence: TGTGCCAGCAGGTCTTCTGGGACACTCGACGAGCAGTACTTC.

The chain links TRBV24-1 to TRBJ1-5, with 10 bases that match TRBD1. Germline-derived CDR1 and CDR2 are KGHDR and SFDVKD. The CDR3 runs to 19 residues. Germline trimming cut 3 bases from V and 0 bases from J; bases unmatched to any gene: 10. The chain's CDR3 is CATSDPRTGGTNSNQPQHF. CDR3 DNA: TGTGCCACCAGTGATCCCCGGACAGGGGGAACAAATAGCAATCAGCCCCAGCATTTT.

A word on this clonotype: A much larger clone sits a single nucleotide away, making a read error possible. The chain couples TRBV18 to TRBJ1-5, with D possibly matching TRBD1 (6 bases). With 3 bases removed from V and 11 bases from J, the gap between germline ends came to 17 bases. This CDR3 contains 14 residues. Germline CDR1 and CDR2: KGHSH and LQKENI. The CDR3 sequence: CASSPSPTGNTQHF. The CDR3 nucleotides are TGTGCCAGCTCACCCTCCCCAACAGGGAATACCCAGCATTTT.